What follows are 17 T cell receptor beta chains derived from one specimen sequenced in a study of shared clonotypes between healthy human individuals. Profiled with immunoSEQ multiplex PCR; TCRdb holds only in-frame clones, not every one. The top ten hold about 0.35% of the sample, which has more than 1,200,000 clones, around 98.5% seen once. The source material was naive CD4+ T cells sorted from blood. Subset described: CD45RA+ positively selected. The receptor source for this set is a man aged 25-45 years in good health.

The V and J genes are TRBV7-9 and TRBJ2-2; 7 nucleotides line up with TRBD1. Germline values: CDR1 SEHNR, CDR2 FQNEAQ (reference sequence). Trimming removed 5 bases from V and 3 bases from J; junction bases left unmatched: 6. The CDR3 length is 15 residues. Written as DNA, the CDR3 is TGTGCCAGCAGCACAGGGGTGGGCGACACCGGGGAGCTGTTTTTT. Amino acid sequence: CASSTGVGDTGELFF.

V usage is TRBV11-3 and J usage is TRBJ2-2; no definite D call. The V gene lost 3 bases and the J gene lost 4 bases, with 12 bases spanning the gap. CDR3 length equals 15 residues. CDR1 is SGHNT and CDR2 is YENEEA in the germline V gene. The CDR3 protein is CASSFTSPGTGELFF. The DNA for the CDR3 is TGTGCCAGCAGCTTCACTTCTCCCGGCACCGGGGAGCTGTTTTTT.

This chain joins TRBV7-2 and TRBJ2-7, with 8 bases fitting TRBD1. CDR1 and CDR2 (germline): SGHTA, FQGNSA. The CDR3 loop spans 15 amino acids. Trimming at V came to 8 bases and at J to 6 bases, leaving 15 bases not matched to a gene. Written as DNA, the CDR3 is TGTGCCAGCGGTTTTTTTGGACAGGGTCCCGGCGAGCAGTACTTC. Amino acid sequence: CASGFFGQGPGEQYF.

The V gene is TRBV28, the J gene TRBJ2-3, with no clear D. CDR1 is MDHEN and CDR2 is SYDVKM in the germline V gene. This CDR3 region has 17 residues. V lost 5 bases and J lost 0, with 18 bases in between. The CDR3 nucleotides are TGTGCCAGCAGTAGATCCGGGTGGGGATCTAGCACAGATACGCAGTATTTT. It encodes CASSRSGWGSSTDTQYF.

V and J are TRBV19 and TRBJ2-7; 10 bases match TRBD1. This CDR3 has 15 amino acids. V shed 4 bases, J shed 4 bases, and the junction held 7 bases outside the gene matches. Looked up from germline, CDR1 is LNHDA and CDR2 is SQIVND (reference sequence). The CDR3 sequence: CASSRATGGLYEQYF. In DNA, the CDR3 is TGTGCCAGTAGTAGGGCGACAGGGGGCTTGTACGAGCAGTACTTC.

The rearrangement uses TRBV6-5 and TRBJ1-1; 7 nucleotides align to TRBD1. V gave up 10 bases and J gave up 7 bases; unmatched junction bases: 12. This CDR3 is 13 amino acids long. Germline CDR1 is MNHEY and CDR2 is SVGAGI. CDR3 sequence reads: CATNTGTEHEAFF. CDR3 sequence (DNA): TGTGCCACTAACACCGGGACAGAGCATGAAGCTTTCTTT.

The genes are TRBV7-2 and TRBJ2-1; TRBD1 agrees at 10 bases. V was clipped by 5 bases and J by 10 bases; unmatched bases: 8. Germline V gene lookup returns CDR1 SGHTA and CDR2 FQGNSA. CDR3 length: 14 residues. The CDR3 DNA reads as TGTGCCAGCAGCCCGGGACAGGGGTTACTCGAGCAGTTCTTC. Protein sequence: CASSPGQGLLEQFF.

The rearrangement uses TRBV7-2 and TRBJ2-6, with D unclear. The germline CDR1 and CDR2 sequences are SGHTA and FQGNSA. V lost 5 bases and J 0 bases, leaving 17 bases between the germline ends. The CDR3 spans 18 residues. CDR3 DNA sequence: TGTGCCAGCAGCCTCTGGACCTTAGGAATCTCTGGGGCCAACGTCCTGACTTTC. Encoded protein: CASSLWTLGISGANVLTF.

The CDR3 region is CASSLHIGQGKGQPQHF. CDR3 DNA: TGTGCCAGCAGTTTACACATAGGACAGGGGAAGGGACAGCCCCAGCATTTT. The rearrangement joins TRBV28 to TRBJ1-5, with 9 nucleotides matching TRBD1. Germline-derived CDR1 and CDR2 are MDHEN and SYDVKM. With V trimmed by 2 bases and J by 7 bases, 12 bases remained unmatched. This CDR3 is 17 amino acids long.

The chain uses TRBV11-2 and TRBJ2-7; D is unclear. The CDR3 is made up of 11 amino acids. Trimming removed 5 bases from V and 1 base from J, with 3 bases in between. CDR1 is SGHAT, CDR2 FQNNGV, per germline. The CDR3 region is CASSTSYEQYF. The CDR3 bases are TGTGCCAGCAGCACGTCCTACGAGCAGTACTTC.

V usage is TRBV18 and J usage is TRBJ2-3, with D uncertain. CDR1 is KGHSH and CDR2 is LQKENI in the germline V gene. CDR3 length: 14 amino acids. Trimming took off 3 bases at V and 0 bases at J, with 7 bases between the two ends. The CDR3 region has the DNA TGTGCCAGCTCACCGGTGTACAGCACAGATACGCAGTATTTT. Its translation is CASSPVYSTDTQYF.

CDR3: CASSLSPADRATEAFF. The CDR3 DNA is TGTGCCAGCAGCTTAAGCCCCGCCGACAGGGCCACTGAAGCTTTCTTT. This chain joins TRBV13 and TRBJ1-1, with 7 bases lining up with TRBD1. This CDR3 region has 16 residues. The germline CDR1 and CDR2 sequences are PRHDT and FYEKMQ (reference sequence). The junction had 10 bases not matched to a gene; V was cut back by 2 bases and J by 4 bases.

The V and J genes are TRBV11-3 and TRBJ2-2; no clear D gene. V was pared by 0 bases and J by 0 bases, with 5 bases between. This CDR3 contains 15 residues. Germline CDR1 and CDR2: SGHNT and YENEEA. The CDR3, as DNA: TGTGCCAGCAGCTTAGAATCCACGAACACCGGGGAGCTGTTTTTT. Protein: CASSLESTNTGELFF.

V is TRBV10-1 and J is TRBJ2-3; maybe TRBD2 (5 bases). Trimming removed 10 bases from V and 4 bases from J, with 18 bases in between. From germline, CDR1 is WNHNN and CDR2 SYGVQD (reference sequence). The CDR3 covers 14 residues. CDR3 nucleotide sequence: TGCGCCACCTCCCGGCTAGCTGGGCCAGATACGCAGTATTTT. Encoded protein: CATSRLAGPDTQYF.

V and J are TRBV19 and TRBJ2-5; 8 bases are a match to TRBD2. The V gene's germline CDR1 is LNHDA and CDR2 SQIVND (reference sequence). The CDR3 is made up of 14 amino acids. V shed 4 bases, J shed 4 bases, and the junction held 5 bases outside the gene matches. Here the CDR3 DNA reads TGTGCCAGTAGTACGGGAGGGCCTTTAGAGACCCAGTACTTC. This encodes CASSTGGPLETQYF.

As to this clone: This specimen includes other DNA sequences encoding the same CDR3. The rearrangement joins TRBV7-6 to TRBJ2-1; no clear D. V was trimmed by 3 bases and J by 6 bases, leaving 9 bases between them. CDR1 and CDR2 (germline): SGHVS, FNYEAQ. CDR3 length: 13 amino acids. This chain's CDR3 is CASSLAGFNEQFF. The DNA for the CDR3 is TGTGCCAGCAGCTTGGCAGGCTTCAATGAGCAGTTCTTC.

V usage is TRBV9 and J usage is TRBJ2-7; 9 positions match TRBD2. Germline CDR1 reads SGDLS; CDR2 reads YYNGEE. The CDR3 loop spans 18 amino acids. The V segment lost 0 bases and the J segment 2 bases; nucleotides outside the gene matches: 12. The CDR3 sequence is CASSVDPGTSRSPYEQYF. The DNA of the CDR3 is TGTGCCAGCAGCGTAGACCCCGGGACTAGCAGAAGCCCCTACGAGCAGTACTTC. The whole variable domain, remainder taken from reference TRBV9 and TRBJ2-7, is DSGVTQTPKHLITATGQRVTLRCSPRSGDLSVYWYQQSLDQGLQFLIQYYNGEERAKGNILERFSAQQFPDLHSELNLSSLELGDSALYFCASSVDPGTSRSPYEQYFGPGTRLTVT.